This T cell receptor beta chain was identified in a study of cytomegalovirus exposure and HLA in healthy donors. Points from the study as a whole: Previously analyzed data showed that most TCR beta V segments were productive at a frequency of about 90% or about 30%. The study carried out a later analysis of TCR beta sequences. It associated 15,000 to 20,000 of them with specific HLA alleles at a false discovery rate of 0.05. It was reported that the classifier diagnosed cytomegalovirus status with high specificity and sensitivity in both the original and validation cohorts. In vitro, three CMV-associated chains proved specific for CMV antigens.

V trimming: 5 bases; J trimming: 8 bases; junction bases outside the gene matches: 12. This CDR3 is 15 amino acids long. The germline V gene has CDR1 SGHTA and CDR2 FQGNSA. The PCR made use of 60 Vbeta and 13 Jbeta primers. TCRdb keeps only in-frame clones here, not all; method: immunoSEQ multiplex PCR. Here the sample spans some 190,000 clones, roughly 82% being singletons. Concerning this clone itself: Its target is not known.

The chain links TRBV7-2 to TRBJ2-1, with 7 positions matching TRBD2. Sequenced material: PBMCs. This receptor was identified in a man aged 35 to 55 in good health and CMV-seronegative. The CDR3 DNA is TGTGCCAGCAGCCGAACCGGGACTACCTTCGATGAGCAGTTCTTC. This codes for CASSRTGTTFDEQFF.